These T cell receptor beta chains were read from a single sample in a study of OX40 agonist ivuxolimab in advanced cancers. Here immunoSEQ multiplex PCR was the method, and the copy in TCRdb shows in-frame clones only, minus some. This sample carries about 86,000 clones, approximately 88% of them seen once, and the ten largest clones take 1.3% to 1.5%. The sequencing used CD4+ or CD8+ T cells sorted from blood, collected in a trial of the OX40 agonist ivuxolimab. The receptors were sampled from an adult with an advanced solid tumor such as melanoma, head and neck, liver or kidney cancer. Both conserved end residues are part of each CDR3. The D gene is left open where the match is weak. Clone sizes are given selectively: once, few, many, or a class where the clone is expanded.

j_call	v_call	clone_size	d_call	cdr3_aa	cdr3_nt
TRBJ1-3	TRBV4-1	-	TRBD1	CASSPRTGQGNTIYF	TGCGCCAGCAGCCCTCGGACAGGGCAAGGAAACACCATATATTTT
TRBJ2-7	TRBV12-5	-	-	CASGGRDRALYEQYF	TGTGCTAGTGGTGGAAGGGACCGGGCCCTCTACGAGCAGTACTTC
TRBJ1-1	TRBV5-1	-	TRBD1	CASSFQGARMNTEAFF	TGCGCCAGCAGCTTTCAGGGGGCGCGGATGAACACTGAAGCTTTCTTT
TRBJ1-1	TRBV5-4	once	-	CASSRPGGSDTEAFF	TGTGCCAGCAGCCGTCCCGGGGGGTCGGACACTGAAGCTTTCTTT
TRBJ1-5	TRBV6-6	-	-	CASGLRNQPQHF	TGTGCCAGCGGTCTTAGAAACCAGCCCCAGCATTTT
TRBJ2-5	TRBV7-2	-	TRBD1	CASSLRQGSFETQYF	TGTGCCAGCAGCTTGCGACAGGGCTCTTTCGAGACCCAGTACTTC
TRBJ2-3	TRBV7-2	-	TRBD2	CASSSSSGPDTQYF	TGTGCCAGCAGCTCCTCTAGCGGCCCAGATACGCAGTATTTT
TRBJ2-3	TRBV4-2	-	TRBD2	CASSQDRATSGSTDTQYF	TGTGCCAGCAGCCAAGATAGGGCGACTAGCGGGAGCACAGATACGCAGTATTTT
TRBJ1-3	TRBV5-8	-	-	CASSRTRGNTIYF	TGTGCCAGCTCCCGGACCCGGGGAAACACCATATATTTT
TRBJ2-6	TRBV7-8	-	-	CASSLLVSSGANVLTF	TGTGCCAGCAGCTTATTAGTGAGCTCTGGGGCCAACGTCCTGACTTTC
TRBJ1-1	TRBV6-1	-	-	CASSLRAEAFF	TGTGCCAGCAGCCTCCGGGCGGAAGCTTTCTTT
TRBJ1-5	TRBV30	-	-	CAWSASGSQPQHF	TGTGCCTGGAGTGCCTCGGGTAGCCAGCCCCAGCATTTT
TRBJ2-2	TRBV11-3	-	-	CASSSGSGELFF	TGTGCCAGCAGCTCAGGGTCCGGGGAGCTGTTTTTT
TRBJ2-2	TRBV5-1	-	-	CASSKLLTGNTGELFF	TGCGCCAGCAGCAAGCTCCTCACAGGTAACACCGGGGAGCTGTTTTTT
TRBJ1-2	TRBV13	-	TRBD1	CASSLQGNYGYTF	TGTGCCAGCAGCCTACAGGGGAACTATGGCTACACCTTC
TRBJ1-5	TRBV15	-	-	CATSKKTAENQPQHF	TGTGCCACCAGCAAAAAAACGGCCGAAAATCAGCCCCAGCATTTT
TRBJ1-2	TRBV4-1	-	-	CASSQDVNTLYGYTF	TGCGCCAGCAGCCAAGATGTCAACACTCTCTATGGCTACACCTTC
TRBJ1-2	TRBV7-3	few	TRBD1	CASSLGTDYGYTF	TGTGCCAGCAGCTTAGGGACAGACTATGGCTACACCTTC
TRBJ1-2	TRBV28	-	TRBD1	CASSPKFRQGAYTF	TGTGCCAGCAGCCCGAAGTTTCGACAGGGGGCCTACACCTTC
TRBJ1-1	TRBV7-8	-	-	CASSLLVARGTEAFF	TGTGCCAGCAGCTTACTAGTCGCGCGAGGCACTGAAGCTTTCTTT
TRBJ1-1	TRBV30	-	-	CAWSRQLGNTEAFF	TGTGCCTGGAGTCGACAATTAGGGAACACTGAAGCTTTCTTT
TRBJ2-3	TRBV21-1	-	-	CASSRRMVVTDTQYF	TGTGCCAGCAGCCGACGGATGGTAGTCACAGATACGCAGTATTTT
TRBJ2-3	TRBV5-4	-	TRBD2	CASSTAASGNTDTQYF	TGTGCCAGCAGCACCGCCGCTAGCGGTAACACAGATACGCAGTATTTT
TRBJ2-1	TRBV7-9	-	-	CASTVLEWGYNEQFF	TGTGCCAGCACCGTACTAGAATGGGGCTACAATGAGCAGTTCTTC
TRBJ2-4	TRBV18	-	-	CASSPPLGRGLAKNIQYF	TGTGCCAGCTCACCACCTTTAGGCCGGGGACTAGCCAAAAACATTCAGTACTTC
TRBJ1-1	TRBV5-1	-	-	CASSLVRANTEAFF	TGCGCCAGCAGCTTGGTTCGGGCGAACACTGAAGCTTTCTTT
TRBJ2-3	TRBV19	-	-	CASSPGRTDTQYF	TGTGCCAGTAGTCCGGGTCGCACAGATACGCAGTATTTT
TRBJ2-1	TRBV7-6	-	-	CASRAGGSNEQFF	TGTGCCAGCCGCGCCGGGGGAAGCAATGAGCAGTTCTTC
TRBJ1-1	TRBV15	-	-	CATSRDRGGSLGTEAFF	TGTGCCACCAGCAGAGACCGGGGGGGGTCTCTGGGCACTGAAGCTTTCTTT
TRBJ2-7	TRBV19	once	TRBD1	CASSFSSGTDIYEQYF	TGTGCCAGCTCCTTTAGCTCCGGGACAGATATCTACGAGCAGTACTTC
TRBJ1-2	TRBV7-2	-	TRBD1	CASSLRQGPGGYTF	TGTGCCAGCAGCTTAAGACAGGGGCCGGGAGGCTACACCTTC
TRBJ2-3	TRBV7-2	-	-	CASSLVGTYNTDTQYF	TGTGCCAGCAGCTTAGTCGGGACCTACAACACAGATACGCAGTATTTT
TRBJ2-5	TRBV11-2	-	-	CASREGQETQYF	TGTGCCAGCAGGGAAGGGCAGGAGACCCAGTACTTC
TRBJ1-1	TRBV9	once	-	CASSAGFMGGEAFF	TGTGCCAGCAGCGCGGGATTCATGGGAGGGGAAGCTTTCTTT
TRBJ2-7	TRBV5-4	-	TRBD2	CASTLGGASYEQYF	TGTGCCAGCACCCTCGGGGGGGCGTCCTACGAGCAGTACTTC
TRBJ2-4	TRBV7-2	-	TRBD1	CASSLVVGYTGVYDIQYF	TGTGCCAGCAGCTTGGTCGTCGGGTATACAGGGGTATATGACATTCAGTACTTC
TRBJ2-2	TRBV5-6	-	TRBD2	CASSRPSGGFANTGELFF	TGTGCCAGCAGCCGCCCAAGCGGGGGCTTCGCGAACACCGGGGAGCTGTTTTTT
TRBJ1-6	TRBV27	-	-	CASSLLASPLHF	TGTGCCAGCAGTTTATTGGCTTCACCCCTCCACTTT
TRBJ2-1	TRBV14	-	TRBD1	CAVGPRRGYNGYNEQFF	TGTGCCGTGGGGCCCCGCAGGGGGTATAACGGCTACAATGAGCAGTTCTTC
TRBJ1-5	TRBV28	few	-	CASSLVRDGSQPQHF	TGTGCCAGCAGTTTGGTAAGGGATGGAAGTCAGCCCCAGCATTTT
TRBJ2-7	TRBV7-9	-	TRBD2	CASSLLAGAREQYF	TGTGCCAGCAGCTTACTAGCGGGAGCGCGCGAGCAGTACTTC
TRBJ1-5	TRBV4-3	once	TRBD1	CASSQDQGAVQPQHF	TGCGCCAGCAGCCAAGATCAGGGGGCGGTTCAGCCCCAGCATTTT
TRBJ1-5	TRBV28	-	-	CASRQAGFSNQPQHF	TGTGCCAGCAGGCAAGCAGGGTTTAGCAATCAGCCCCAGCATTTT
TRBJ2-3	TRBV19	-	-	CASSGAVADTQYF	TGTGCCAGTAGTGGAGCGGTTGCAGATACGCAGTATTTT